What follows describes a single TCR beta chain. Each patient experienced a relapse that followed autologous stem cell transplantation, and brentuximab vedotin exposure varied. This sample is drawn from a study of PD-1 blockade in classical Hodgkin lymphoma. Generated by immunoSEQ multiplex PCR, the TCRdb table keeps only in-frame clones and is missing some. The sample consists of approximately 150,000 clones, approximately 80% of them appearing once. CDR3 length: 15 amino acids. Germline lookup yields CDR1 KGHSH and CDR2 LQKENI. With 4 bases clipped from V and 5 bases from J, the junction kept 7 bases outside the gene matches.

The specimen was peripheral blood mononuclear cells (PBMCs), collected before the second cycle of nivolumab. The TCR was taken from a human donor with classical Hodgkin lymphoma. V gene TRBV18 combines with J gene TRBJ2-7, with 11 bases that match TRBD1. The CDR3 sequence is CASSLSGTGGNEQYF. The CDR3 nucleotides read TGTGCCAGCTCACTTTCCGGGACAGGGGGAAACGAGCAGTACTTC.